This T cell receptor (beta chain) was observed in a study of cytomegalovirus exposure and HLA in healthy donors. Study-wide points: Based on reports, TCR beta sequences accurately predicted HLA-A and HLA-B alleles for most subjects. Many donors shared some public TCRs, even though most TCR sequences were rare. According to a later analysis, most TCR beta chains associated with CMV appeared HLA-restricted. The study listed roughly 160 cytomegalovirus-associated TCR beta chains.

Germline V lookup: CDR1 MGHDK, CDR2 SYGVNS. The length of the CDR3 is 16 residues. Trimming took 5 bases from V and 3 from J; bases not matched to a gene: 9. 13 Jbeta primers and 60 Vbeta primers were used for the PCR. The method was immunoSEQ multiplex PCR; TCRdb's version includes in-frame clones alone and lacks a portion of them. The repertoire holds under 200,000 clones, with more than 60% as singletons. Concerning this clone: Its antigen is unknown.

The sequence derives from a woman between 40 and 50 years old in good health and CMV-seropositive. The chain uses TRBV25-1 and TRBJ2-7; TRBD1 matches 11 bases. Sequencing input: PBMCs. The CDR3 DNA reads TGTGCCAGCAGTTCTGACTCCGGGACAGGGGGCTACGAGCAGTACTTC. It yields the protein CASSSDSGTGGYEQYF.